This T cell receptor (beta chain) was recovered during a study of T cell changes during pregnancy in multiple sclerosis (dated by TCRdb to about 2019). About the study as a whole: The study examined how the T cell repertoire changed over the course of pregnancy in women with multiple sclerosis.

Trimming removed 5 bases from V and 2 bases from J, leaving 15 bases between the germline ends. CDR1 and CDR2 are read off the germline V gene (reference sequence) as MNHEY and SMNVEV. Including the terminal cysteine and phenylalanine, the CDR3 comprises 16 residues. Solely the CDR3 DNA is kept, with 48 bases framed from the first base. Library generation was performed with the immunoSEQ multiplex PCR assay. Not all clones reach the TCRdb copy of this immuneACCESS table, which keeps in-frame sequences only. Checked studies attribute under half of the gap to unresolved V genes and leave the rest unexplained. This sample gives 55,000 to 80,000 clones in total; under 90% of them show up just once. The ten largest clones take up roughly 9.5% of the sample. Remarks on this clone: Its antigen has not been determined. No per-base quality is available; no much larger clone lies one base away.

This specimen consisted of peripheral blood, obtained after pregnancy. The chain links TRBV27 with TRBJ2-2; too little of a D gene remains to name it. This clonotype was sampled from a female donor in good health, enrolled as a control in a pregnancy study. The DNA reads as follows: TGTGCCAGCAGTCTTACTACCAATCTTAACACCGGGGAGCTGTTTTTT. The resulting protein is CASSLTTNLNTGELFF.